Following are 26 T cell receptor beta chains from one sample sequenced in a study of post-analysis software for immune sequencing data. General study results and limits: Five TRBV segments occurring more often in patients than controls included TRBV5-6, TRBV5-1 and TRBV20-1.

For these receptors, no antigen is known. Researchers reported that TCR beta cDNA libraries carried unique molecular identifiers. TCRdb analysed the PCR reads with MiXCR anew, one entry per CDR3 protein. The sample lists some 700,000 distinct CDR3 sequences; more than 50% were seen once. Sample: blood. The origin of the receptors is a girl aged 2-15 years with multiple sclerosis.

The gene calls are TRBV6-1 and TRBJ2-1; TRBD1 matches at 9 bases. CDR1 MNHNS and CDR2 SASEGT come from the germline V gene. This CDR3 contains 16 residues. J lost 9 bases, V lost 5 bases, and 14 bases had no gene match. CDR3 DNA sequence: TGTGCCAGCAGTCCTGAACAGGGGGCTTTGGGTGGTGAGCAGTTCTTC. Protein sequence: CASSPEQGALGGEQFF.

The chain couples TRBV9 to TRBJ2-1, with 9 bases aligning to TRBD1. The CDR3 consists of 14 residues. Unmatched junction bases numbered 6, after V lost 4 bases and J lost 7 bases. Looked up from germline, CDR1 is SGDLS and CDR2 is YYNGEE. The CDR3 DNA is TGTGCCAGCAGCCCAACAGGGGGCAGGAATGAGCAGTTCTTC. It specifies CASSPTGGRNEQFF.

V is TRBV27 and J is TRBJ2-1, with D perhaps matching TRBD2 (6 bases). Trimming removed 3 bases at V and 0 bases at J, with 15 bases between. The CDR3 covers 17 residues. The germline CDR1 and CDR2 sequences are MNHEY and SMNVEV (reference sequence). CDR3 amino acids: CASSLERARSSYNEQFF. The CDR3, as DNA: TGTGCCAGCAGTTTGGAGCGGGCCCGGAGCTCCTACAATGAGCAGTTCTTC.

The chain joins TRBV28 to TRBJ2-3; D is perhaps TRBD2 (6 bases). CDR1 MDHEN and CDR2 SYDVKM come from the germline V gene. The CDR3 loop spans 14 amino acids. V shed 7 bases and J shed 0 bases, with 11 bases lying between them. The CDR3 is CASMTSPSTDTQYF. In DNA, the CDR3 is TGTGCCAGCATGACTAGTCCGAGCACAGATACGCAGTATTTT.

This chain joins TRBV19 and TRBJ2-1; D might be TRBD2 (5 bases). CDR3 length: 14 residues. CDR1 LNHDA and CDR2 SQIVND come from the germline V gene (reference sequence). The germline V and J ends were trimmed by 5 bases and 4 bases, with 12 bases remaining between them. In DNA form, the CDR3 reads TGTGCCAGTAGTTCCCGCCGGGGATACAATGAGCAGTTCTTC. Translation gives CASSSRRGYNEQFF.

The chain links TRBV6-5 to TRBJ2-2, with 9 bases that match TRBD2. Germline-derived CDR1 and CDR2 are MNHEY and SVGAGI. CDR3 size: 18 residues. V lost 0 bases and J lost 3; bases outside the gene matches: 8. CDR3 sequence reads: CASSYSRSSGTYTGELFF. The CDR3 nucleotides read TGTGCCAGCAGTTACTCGAGGTCTAGCGGGACCTACACCGGGGAGCTGTTTTTT.

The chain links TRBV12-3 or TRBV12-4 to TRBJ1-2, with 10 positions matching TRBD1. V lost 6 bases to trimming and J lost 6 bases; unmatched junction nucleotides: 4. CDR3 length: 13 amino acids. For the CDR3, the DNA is TGTGCCAGCAGCCGGGACAGGGGCCATGGCTACACCTTC. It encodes CASSRDRGHGYTF.

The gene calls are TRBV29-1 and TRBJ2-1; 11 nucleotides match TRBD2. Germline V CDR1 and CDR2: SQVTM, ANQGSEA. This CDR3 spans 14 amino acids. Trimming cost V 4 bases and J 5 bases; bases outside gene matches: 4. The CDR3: CSVVGLAENNEQFF. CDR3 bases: TGCAGCGTTGTGGGACTAGCGGAGAACAATGAGCAGTTCTTC.

The CDR3 protein is CASSYGGPEAFF. As DNA, the CDR3 is TGTGCCAGCAGTTACGGCGGACCCGAAGCTTTCTTT. The rearrangement links TRBV6-2 or TRBV6-3 to TRBJ1-1; D is unclear. The germline V gene has CDR1 MNHEY and CDR2 SVGEGT. V was clipped by 2 bases and J by 8 bases, with 9 bases between them. The CDR3 covers 12 residues.

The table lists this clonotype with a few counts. In DNA, the CDR3 is TGTGCCAGCGGCTCTGGGACTCCCTACAATGAGCAGTTCTTC. Translation: CASGSGTPYNEQFF. V gene TRBV7-9 combines with J gene TRBJ2-1, with TRBD2 as a possible D gene (6 bases). The V and J ends lost 8 bases and 2 bases respectively, with 13 bases between them. CDR3 length: 14 residues. Per the germline V gene, CDR1 is SEHNR and CDR2 is FQNEAQ (reference sequence).

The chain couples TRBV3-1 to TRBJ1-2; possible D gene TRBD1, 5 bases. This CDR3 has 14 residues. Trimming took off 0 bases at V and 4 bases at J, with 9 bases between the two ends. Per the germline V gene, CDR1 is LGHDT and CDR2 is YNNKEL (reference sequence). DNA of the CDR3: TGTGCCAGCAGCCAAGAGGGGGGAAGCTATGGCTACACCTTC. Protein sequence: CASSQEGGSYGYTF.

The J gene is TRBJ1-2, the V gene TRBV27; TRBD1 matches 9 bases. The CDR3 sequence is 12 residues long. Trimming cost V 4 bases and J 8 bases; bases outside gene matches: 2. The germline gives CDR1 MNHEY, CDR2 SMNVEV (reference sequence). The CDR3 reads CASSYRGRGYTF. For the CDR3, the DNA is TGTGCCAGCAGTTACAGGGGGCGCGGCTACACCTTC.

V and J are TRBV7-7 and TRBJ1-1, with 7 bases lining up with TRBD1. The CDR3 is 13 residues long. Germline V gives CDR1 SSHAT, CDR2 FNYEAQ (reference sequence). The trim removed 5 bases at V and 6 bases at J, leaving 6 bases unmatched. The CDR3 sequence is CASSLRQGAEAFF. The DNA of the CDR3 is TGTGCCAGCAGCCTCCGACAGGGAGCTGAAGCTTTCTTT.

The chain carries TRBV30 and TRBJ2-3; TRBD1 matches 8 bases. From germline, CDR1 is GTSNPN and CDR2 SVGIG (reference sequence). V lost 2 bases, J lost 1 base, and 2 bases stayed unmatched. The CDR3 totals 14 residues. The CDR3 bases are TGTGCCTGGAGTCAGGGGGCGGGCACAGATACGCAGTATTTT. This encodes CAWSQGAGTDTQYF.

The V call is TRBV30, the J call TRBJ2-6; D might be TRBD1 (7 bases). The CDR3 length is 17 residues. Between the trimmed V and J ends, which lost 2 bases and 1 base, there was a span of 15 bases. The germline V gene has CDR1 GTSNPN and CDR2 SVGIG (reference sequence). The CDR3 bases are TGTGCCTGGAGTCCCCTCAGGGGGGAATCTGGGGCCAACGTCCTGACTTTC. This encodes CAWSPLRGESGANVLTF.

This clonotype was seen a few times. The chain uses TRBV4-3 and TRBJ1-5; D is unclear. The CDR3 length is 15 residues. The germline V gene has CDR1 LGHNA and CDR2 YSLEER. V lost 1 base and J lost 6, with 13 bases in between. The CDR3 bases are TGCGCCAGCAGCCAAGGTAAAGGACGGCCTCAGCCCCAGCATTTT. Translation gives CASSQGKGRPQPQHF.

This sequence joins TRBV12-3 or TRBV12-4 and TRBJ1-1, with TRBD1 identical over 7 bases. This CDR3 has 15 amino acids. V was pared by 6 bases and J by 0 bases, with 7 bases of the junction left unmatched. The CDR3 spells CASRGETGMNTEAFF. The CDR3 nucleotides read TGTGCCAGCAGGGGAGAGACAGGGATGAACACTGAAGCTTTCTTT.

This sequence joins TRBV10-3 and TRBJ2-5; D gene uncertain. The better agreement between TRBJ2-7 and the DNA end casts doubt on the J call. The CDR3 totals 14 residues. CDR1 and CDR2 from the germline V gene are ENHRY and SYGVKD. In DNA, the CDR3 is TGTGCCTCCGAGAGCAGCGAAGAGTCATACGAGCAGTACTTC. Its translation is CASESSEESYEQYF.

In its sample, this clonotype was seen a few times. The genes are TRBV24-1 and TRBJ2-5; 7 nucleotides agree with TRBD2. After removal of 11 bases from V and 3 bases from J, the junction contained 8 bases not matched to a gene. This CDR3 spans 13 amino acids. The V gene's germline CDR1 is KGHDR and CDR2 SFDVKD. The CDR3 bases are TGTGCCAGCGGTTCGGCGGGGGAAGAGACCCAGTACTTC. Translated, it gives CASGSAGEETQYF.

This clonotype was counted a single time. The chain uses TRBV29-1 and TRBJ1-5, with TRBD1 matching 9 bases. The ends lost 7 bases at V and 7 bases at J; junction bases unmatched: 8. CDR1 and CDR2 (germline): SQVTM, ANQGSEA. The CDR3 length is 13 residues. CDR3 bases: TGCAGCGCTAGGACAGGGGAGGAACAGCCCCAGCATTTT. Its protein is CSARTGEEQPQHF.

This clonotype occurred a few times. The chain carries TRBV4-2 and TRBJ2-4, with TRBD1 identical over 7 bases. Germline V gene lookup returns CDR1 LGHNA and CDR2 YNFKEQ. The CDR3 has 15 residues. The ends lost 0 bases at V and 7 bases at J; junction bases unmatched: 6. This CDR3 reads CASSQDKTGENIQYF. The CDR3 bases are TGTGCCAGCAGCCAAGATAAAACAGGGGAGAACATTCAGTACTTC.

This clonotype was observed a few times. CDR3 DNA: TGCAGTGCTAGAGATCCCGGACAGAAAGAGACCCAGTACTTC. Translation: CSARDPGQKETQYF. The genes are TRBV20-1 and TRBJ2-5; weak D call: TRBD1 (6 bases). Trimming took 0 bases from V and 3 from J, leaving 11 bases between them. The CDR3 is made up of 14 amino acids. Germline CDR1 and CDR2: DFQATT and SNEGSKA (reference sequence).

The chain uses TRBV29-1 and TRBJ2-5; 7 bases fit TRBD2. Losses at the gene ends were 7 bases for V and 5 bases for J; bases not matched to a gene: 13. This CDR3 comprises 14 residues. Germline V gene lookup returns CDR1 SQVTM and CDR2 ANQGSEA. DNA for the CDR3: TGCAGCGGGGGTCGGGGAGGGAGTGGTGAGACCCAGTACTTC. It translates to CSGGRGGSGETQYF.

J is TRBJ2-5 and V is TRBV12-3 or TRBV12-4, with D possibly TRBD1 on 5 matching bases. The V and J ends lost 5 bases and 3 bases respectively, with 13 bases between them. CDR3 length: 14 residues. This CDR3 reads CASSQGLDKETQYF. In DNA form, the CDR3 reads TGTGCCAGCAGTCAAGGTCTGGACAAAGAGACCCAGTACTTC.

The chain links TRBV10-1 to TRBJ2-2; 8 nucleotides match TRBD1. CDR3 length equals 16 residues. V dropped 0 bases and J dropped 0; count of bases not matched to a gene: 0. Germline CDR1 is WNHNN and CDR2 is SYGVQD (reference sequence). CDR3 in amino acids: CASSESTGANTGELFF. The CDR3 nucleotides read TGCGCCAGCAGTGAGTCGACAGGGGCGAACACCGGGGAGCTGTTTTTT.

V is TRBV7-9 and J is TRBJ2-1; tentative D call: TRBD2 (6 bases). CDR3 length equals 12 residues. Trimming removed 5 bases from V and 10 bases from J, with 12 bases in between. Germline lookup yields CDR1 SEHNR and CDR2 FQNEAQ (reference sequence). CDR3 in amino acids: CASSRDFREQFF. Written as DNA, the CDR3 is TGTGCCAGCAGCCGGGACTTCCGGGAGCAGTTCTTC.